The 14 T cell receptor beta chains in this list originate from one sample, sequenced in a study of Graves' ophthalmopathy and Graves' hyperthyroidism. Amplifying from RNA transcripts, the study obtained TCR beta CDR3 regions. First-round RT-PCR with HTBI primers preceded a second-round multiplex PCR. MiXCR, run by TCRdb on the multiplex PCR reads, gives a single entry per CDR3 protein. The sample yields nearly 400,000 distinct CDR3 sequences, around 19% seen once. Sequencing used peripheral blood. These receptors were taken from a young woman with Graves' ophthalmopathy.

This clonotype came up many times. The CDR3 DNA sequence: TGTGCCAGCAGTTACTCACCGGGACTAGCCCCAAGAGAGCAGTACTTC. This translates into CASSYSPGLAPREQYF. The V gene is TRBV6-2 or TRBV6-3, the J gene TRBJ2-7; TRBD2 matches 9 bases. Germline V gene data show CDR1 as MNHEY and CDR2 as SVGEGT. The CDR3 consists of 16 residues. V gave up 0 bases and J gave up 7 bases; unmatched junction bases: 10.

This clonotype came up many times. This rearrangement joins TRBV11-2 to TRBJ1-2; 12 bases fit TRBD1. V trimming: 6 bases; J trimming: 6 bases; junction bases outside the gene matches: 14. CDR3 size: 17 residues. Germline V CDR1 and CDR2: SGHAT, FQNNGV. The CDR3 region is CASRARPGQGARNGYTF. Written as DNA, the CDR3 is TGTGCCAGCAGGGCGCGCCCGGGACAGGGGGCGCGTAATGGCTACACCTTC. Combining the CDR3 with reference TRBV11-2 and TRBJ1-2 gives the whole variable domain EAGVAQSPRYKIIEKRQSVAFWCNPISGHATLYWYQQILGQGPKLLIQFQNNGVVDDSQLPKDRFSAERLKGVDSTLKIQPAKLEDSAVYLCASRARPGQGARNGYTFGSGTRLTVV.

V usage is TRBV20-1 and J usage is TRBJ1-5; 9 bases map to TRBD1. The CDR3 is 16 residues long. The V gene's germline CDR1 is DFQATT and CDR2 SNEGSKA (reference sequence). J gave up 7 bases and V 0 bases, and 10 bases lay outside the gene matches. In DNA form, the CDR3 reads TGCAGTGCTAGAGATCATGCAGGGACAGGGAACCAGCCCCAGCATTTT. The encoded protein is CSARDHAGTGNQPQHF.

This clonotype occurred many times. The chain links TRBV28 to TRBJ2-7; unclear D gene. From germline, CDR1 is MDHEN and CDR2 SYDVKM. The CDR3 is 14 amino acids. Trimming shortened V by 7 bases and J by 0 bases, and 13 bases separated the two germline ends. Here the CDR3 reads CASTTPKGSYEQYF. The DNA for the CDR3 is TGTGCCAGCACCACCCCGAAGGGCTCCTACGAGCAGTACTTC.

In this sample, this clonotype turned up a few times. This chain joins TRBV7-2 and TRBJ2-7, with TRBD1 identical over 8 bases. The CDR3 has 18 amino acids. V dropped 0 bases and J dropped 1; count of bases not matched to a gene: 11. Germline CDR1 and CDR2: SGHTA and FQGNSA. The CDR3, as DNA: TGTGCCAGCAGCTTAGCGCAAAGTCCCGGGACAGGTTCCTACGAGCAGTACTTC. As protein: CASSLAQSPGTGSYEQYF.

This clonotype was observed many times. V and J are TRBV6-2 or TRBV6-3 and TRBJ1-2; 7 bases map to TRBD1. This CDR3 is 15 amino acids long. From germline, CDR1 is MNHEY and CDR2 SVGEGT. The V segment lost 7 bases and the J segment 4 bases; nucleotides outside the gene matches: 12. CDR3: CASNDRDLFVYGYTF. In DNA form, the CDR3 reads TGTGCCAGCAACGACAGGGACCTCTTCGTCTATGGCTACACCTTC.

This clonotype was counted ten times or more. The DNA of the CDR3 is TGTGCCAGCAGCGGGGGGGCGGAGACCCAGTACTTC. Translating gives CASSGGAETQYF. The chain uses TRBV7-2 and TRBJ2-5, with a possible D match to TRBD2 (7 bases). The CDR3 loop spans 12 amino acids. V shed 5 bases and J shed 5 bases, with 9 bases lying between them. Germline V gene sequence: CDR1 SGHTA, CDR2 FQGNSA.

This clonotype was seen many times. The chain links TRBV28 to TRBJ2-7, with a possible D match to TRBD2 (6 bases). The V gene lost 5 bases and the J gene lost 11 bases, with 16 bases spanning the gap. The germline V gene encodes CDR1 MDHEN and CDR2 SYDVKM. The CDR3 has 12 residues. The CDR3, as DNA: TGTGCCAGCAGTCGGGGGAGTCAAAGTGAGTACTTC. Protein: CASSRGSQSEYF. Drawing the rest from reference TRBV28 and TRBJ2-7, the complete variable domain is DVKVTQSSRYLVKRTGEKVFLECVQDMDHENMFWYRQDPGLGLRLIYFSYDVKMKEKGDIPEGYSVSREKKERFSLILESASTNQTSMYLCASSRGSQSEYFGPGTRLTVT.

This clonotype was picked up many times. J is TRBJ2-3 and V is TRBV27; 7 nucleotides align to TRBD1. Trimming at V came to 6 bases and at J to 0 bases, leaving 9 bases not matched to a gene. The CDR3 is 16 residues long. Germline CDR1 MNHEY, CDR2 SMNVEV (reference sequence). CDR3 sequence: CASSFLGTESTDTQYF. DNA for the CDR3: TGTGCCAGCAGCTTCCTGGGGACAGAGAGCACAGATACGCAGTATTTT.

This clonotype was recorded at least ten times. One junction end disagrees with the germline gene, perhaps due to a read error. V usage is TRBV12-3 or TRBV12-4 and J usage is TRBJ1-2; D unclear. The CDR3 runs to 14 residues. The CDR3 bases are TGTGCCAGCAGTTTGCCCCCGGACCCCTATGGCCACACCTTC. This encodes CASSLPPDPYGHTF.

This clonotype was observed at least ten times. V gene TRBV12-3 or TRBV12-4 combines with J gene TRBJ1-1; D is unresolved. V was trimmed by 2 bases and J by 6 bases, leaving 10 bases between them. The CDR3 is 13 amino acids. The CDR3 DNA sequence: TGTGCCAGCAGTTTATTGAGAAAGGCTGAAGCTTTCTTT. Amino acids: CASSLLRKAEAFF.

There are many counts of this clonotype. Because the CDR3 is missing its conserved closing phenylalanine or tryptophan, this is likely a read error. CDR3 residues: CASSPGSGMGGFSYEQYL. The CDR3 region has the DNA TGTGCCAGCAGCCCCGGGTCGGGTATGGGAGGGTTCTCCTACGAGCAGTACCTC. The chain combines TRBV11-2 with TRBJ2-7; 7 bases line up with TRBD2. Trimming cost V 5 bases and J 0 bases; bases outside gene matches: 16. The CDR3 totals 18 residues. The germline V gene encodes CDR1 SGHAT and CDR2 FQNNGV.

This clonotype was counted many times. The chain employs TRBV19 and TRBJ2-2; 7 bases fit TRBD2. Germline loops: CDR1 LNHDA, CDR2 SQIVND (reference sequence). This CDR3 is built from 14 residues. Germline trimming cut 7 bases from V and 3 bases from J; bases unmatched to any gene: 5. The CDR3 region has the DNA TGTGCCAGTATCGCTAGCGGTGACACCGGGGAGCTGTTTTTT. It specifies CASIASGDTGELFF.

This clonotype was detected many times. The gene calls are TRBV2 and TRBJ2-5; D is ambiguous. Germline CDR1 is SNHLY and CDR2 is FYNNEI. This CDR3 has 14 amino acids. Trimming left V 2 bases short and J 2 bases short, with 9 bases between. CDR3 DNA sequence: TGTGCCAGCAGTGAATCTGGTTATCAAGAGACCCAGTACTTC. Protein: CASSESGYQETQYF.